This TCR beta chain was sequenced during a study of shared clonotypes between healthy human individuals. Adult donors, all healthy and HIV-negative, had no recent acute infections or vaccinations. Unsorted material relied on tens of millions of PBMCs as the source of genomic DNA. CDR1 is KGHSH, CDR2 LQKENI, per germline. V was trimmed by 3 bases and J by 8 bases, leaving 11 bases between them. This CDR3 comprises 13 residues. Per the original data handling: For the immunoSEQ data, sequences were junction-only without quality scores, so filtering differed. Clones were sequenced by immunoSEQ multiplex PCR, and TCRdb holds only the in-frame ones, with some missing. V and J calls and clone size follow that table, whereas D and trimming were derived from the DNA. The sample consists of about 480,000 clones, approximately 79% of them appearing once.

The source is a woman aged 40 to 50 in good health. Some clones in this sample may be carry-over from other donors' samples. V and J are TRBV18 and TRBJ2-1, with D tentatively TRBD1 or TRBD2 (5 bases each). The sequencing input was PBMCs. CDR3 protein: CASSPGPEDEQFF. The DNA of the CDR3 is TGTGCCAGCTCACCGGGACCAGAAGATGAGCAGTTCTTC.